The TCR beta chain described here comes from a study of cytomegalovirus exposure and HLA in healthy donors. Study results and caveats: Earlier analysis yielded a pattern in which most TCR beta V segments were productive about 87% or about 30% of the time. No immune exposure information besides CMV serostatus was available. Whilst most TCR sequences proved rare, a subset of public TCRs occurred across many donors.

This CDR3 spans 16 amino acids. Germline V gene lookup returns CDR1 MGHRA and CDR2 YSYEKL. With 3 bases removed from V and 1 base from J, the gap between germline ends came to 15 bases. Concerning this clone itself: The antigen remains unidentified.

The PCR had 60 Vbeta and 13 Jbeta primers. Generated by immunoSEQ multiplex PCR, the TCRdb table keeps only in-frame clones and is missing some. Among hundreds of thousands of clones, less than 85% were seen once, and the ten largest hold approximately 0.63%. Healthy donors of bone marrow made up the group. Input material: PBMCs. The chain employs TRBV4-1 and TRBJ1-1; possible D gene TRBD1, 6 bases. The sequence was obtained from a man between 18 and 35 years old in good health and CMV-seronegative. This CDR3 is CASSQSAGVANTEAFF. DNA for the CDR3: TGCGCCAGCAGCCAGTCGGCAGGGGTAGCGAACACTGAAGCTTTCTTT.